The entry below gives a single T cell receptor beta chain sequence along with its context. These data belong to a study of blood T cell repertoires in COVID-19. The wider study: Collection of acute and convalescent COVID-19 samples took place in the United States, Italy and Spain. T cells, B-cell-depleted T cells, or PBMCs provided the cDNA or gDNA that served as material.

The J segment lost 6 bases and the V segment lost 4 bases, leaving 18 bases of the junction unmatched. The CDR3 length is 18 residues. Germline CDR1 SGHTS, CDR2 YDEGEE. Authors' methods: Estimation of nucleated cell counts relied on the amplification of reference gene primers. The protocol was immunoSEQ multiplex PCR, while the TCRdb copy is restricted to in-frame clones and leaves out a portion. Clone size and V and J calls were adopted from that table, with D and trimming inferred from the DNA. The table records more than 85,000 clones, around 92% of them present only once. The source of this sequence is a man between 18 and 29 years old with acute or convalescent COVID-19. The rearrangement uses TRBV5-8 and TRBJ2-2; 7 bases are shared with TRBD2. Sequencing used peripheral blood. CDR3 sequence: CASSPRSPLAGVSGELFF. The CDR3 DNA is TGTGCCAGCAGCCCAAGGTCCCCTCTGGCGGGAGTTTCCGGGGAGCTGTTTTTT.